This T cell receptor beta chain was captured by sequencing in a study of blood T cells in healthy people across ages. Study-wide points: With unsorted PBMCs, a conclusive comparison of naive versus antigen-experienced cells was not possible. Across samples, TCR beta diversity tracked strongly with naive T cell percentage.

After removal of 6 bases from V and 2 bases from J, the junction contained 8 bases not matched to a gene. Germline lookup yields CDR1 DFQATT and CDR2 SNEGSKA (reference sequence). The CDR3 spans 15 residues. Details on this clonotype: Its antigen is still unknown.

The use of a sample-barcoded 5' primer and a J-beta primer mix characterized a second PCR of roughly 6 to 11 cycles. Researchers report that each sample yielded at least 2.5 million CDR3-containing paired-end reads. Using its own MiXCR run on the 5' RACE reads, TCRdb lists one record per CDR3 protein. The sample consists of around 670,000 distinct CDR3 sequences, approximately 30% of them appearing once. Total RNA was extracted at no less than 6 micrograms per sample. The TCR was taken from an elderly woman in good health. This chain joins TRBV20-1 and TRBJ2-1; 9 nucleotides align to TRBD2. Sequences were obtained from blood. For the CDR3, the DNA is TGCAGTGCCTTGCGTAGCGGGGGACCCTACAATGAGCAGTTCTTC. Translating gives CSALRSGGPYNEQFF.